The next 26 T cell receptor beta chains were all read from a single sample in a study of CD8+CD57+ T cells in acquired aplastic anemia. In patients chosen for sequencing, flow cytometry had shown CD8+CD57+ cell expansion. TCR beta VDJ and CDR3 profiling used genomic DNA as template. TCRdb reprocessed the reads with MiXCR, giving one entry per CDR3 protein. The table shows around 200,000 distinct CDR3 sequences, with 48% occurring only once. What was sequenced was sorted CD4+, CD8+, or CD8+CD57+ T cells (not recorded which) from PBMCs. The origin of the receptors is a human donor with aplastic anemia.

The chain carries TRBV7-8 and TRBJ1-3, with D unclear. CDR1 and CDR2 from the germline V gene are SGHVS and FQNEAQ. Trimming shortened V by 5 bases and J by 1 base, and 6 bases separated the two germline ends. The length of the CDR3 is 13 residues. CDR3 amino acids: CASSQSSGNTIYF. Here the CDR3 DNA reads TGTGCCAGCAGCCAATCTTCTGGAAACACCATATATTTT.

The table lists this clonotype with many counts. The V and J genes are TRBV5-1 and TRBJ1-2, with D perhaps matching TRBD1 (6 bases). Trimming pared 6 bases from V and 2 bases from J, leaving 23 bases between. The CDR3 sequence is 17 residues long. CDR1 and CDR2 (germline): SGHRS, YFSETQ. The CDR3 DNA follows: TGCGCCAGCACCATGGGGGATACAGGGATCCTCAACTATGGCTACACCTTC. Its protein is CASTMGDTGILNYGYTF.

The genes are TRBV4-3 and TRBJ1-1; D call uncertain. The CDR3 sequence is 14 residues long. The ends were cut back, 4 bases at V and 1 base at J, with 10 bases in the middle. The V gene's germline CDR1 is LGHNA and CDR2 YSLEER. CDR3 region: CASSPLATNTEAFF. CDR3 in DNA: TGCGCCAGCAGCCCATTAGCCACGAACACTGAAGCTTTCTTT.

The chain has TRBV19 and TRBJ2-1; D remains unclear. Germline V CDR1 and CDR2: LNHDA, SQIVND (reference sequence). V lost 5 bases to trimming and J lost 8 bases, with 16 bases between them. The CDR3 contains 14 residues. Here the CDR3 reads CASSEFAGSHEQFF. DNA for the CDR3: TGTGCCAGTAGTGAATTCGCCGGGTCTCATGAGCAGTTCTTC.

There are a few counts of this clonotype. The CDR3 DNA sequence: TGTGCCAGCAGCCGGACTAGCGGGAGTGGGGAAGATACGCAGTATTTT. It encodes CASSRTSGSGEDTQYF. This sequence joins TRBV7-3 and TRBJ2-3; 13 bases map to TRBD2. This CDR3 is 16 amino acids long. V shed 5 bases and J 5 bases; nucleotides not matched to a gene: 7. Germline V lookup: CDR1 SGHTA, CDR2 FQGTGA.

CDR3 region: CASSAGTDYEQYF. In nucleotides, the CDR3 is TGTGCCAGCAGCGCCGGGACGGACTACGAGCAGTACTTC. The V gene is TRBV11-2, the J gene TRBJ2-7; either TRBD1 or TRBD2 may supply D (5 bases each). The CDR3 contains 13 residues. V was cut by 5 bases and J by 3 bases, with 11 bases left in between. Germline assignment: CDR1 SGHAT and CDR2 FQNNGV.

This chain links TRBV9 with TRBJ2-2, with D perhaps TRBD1 or TRBD2 (5 bases each). V lost 2 bases and J 4 bases, leaving 9 bases between the germline ends. The CDR3 spans 14 residues. Germline CDR1 SGDLS, CDR2 YYNGEE. CDR3: CASSVGASTGELFF. CDR3 coding DNA: TGTGCCAGCAGCGTCGGGGCCTCCACCGGGGAGCTGTTTTTT.

The genes are TRBV12-3 or TRBV12-4 and TRBJ1-2; no clear D. Trimming pared 6 bases from V and 4 bases from J, leaving 9 bases between. This CDR3 contains 12 residues. CDR3 sequence reads: CASSDSAYGYTF. The CDR3, as DNA: TGTGCCAGCAGCGACTCTGCCTATGGCTACACCTTC.

This chain joins TRBV24-1 and TRBJ2-3; perhaps TRBD2 as D (7 bases). This CDR3 has 17 amino acids. Germline CDR1 and CDR2: KGHDR and SFDVKD. V gave up 4 bases and J gave up 0 bases, with 16 bases separating them. CDR3 in amino acids: CATSDLPRGGSTDTQYF. CDR3 DNA: TGTGCCACCAGTGACCTCCCTAGGGGGGGTAGCACAGATACGCAGTATTTT.

The rearrangement joins TRBV11-2 to TRBJ2-7; 9 positions agree with TRBD2. This CDR3 spans 16 amino acids. V shed 3 bases, J shed 0 bases, and the junction held 6 bases outside the gene matches. Per germline, CDR1 SGHAT and CDR2 FQNNGV. The CDR3 loop reads CASSFTSGFSSYEQYF. The CDR3 DNA is TGTGCCAGCAGCTTCACTAGCGGGTTCAGCTCCTACGAGCAGTACTTC.

V is TRBV24-1 and J is TRBJ2-3; D unclear. V shed 1 base and J shed 4 bases, with 5 bases lying between them. Germline assignment: CDR1 KGHDR and CDR2 SFDVKD. This CDR3 region has 13 residues. CDR3 bases: TGTGCCACCAGTGATTTCGCTCCAGATACGCAGTATTTT. Translating gives CATSDFAPDTQYF.

This clonotype was seen ten or more times. CDR3 nucleotide sequence: TGTGCCAGCAGCTTAGTTGCGAGTCCCCCGTTCTTC. Amino acid sequence: CASSLVASPPFF. V usage is TRBV7-6 and J usage is TRBJ2-1; D gene uncertain. The CDR3 sequence is 12 residues long. V lost 1 base to trimming and J lost 15 bases, with 13 bases between them. The germline CDR1 and CDR2 sequences are SGHVS and FNYEAQ.

This clonotype was seen a handful of times. The chain is built from TRBV11-1 and TRBJ2-2, with D possibly called TRBD1 or TRBD2 (6 bases each). Trimming took off 2 bases at V and 5 bases at J, with 15 bases between the two ends. CDR1 is SGHAT and CDR2 is FQDESV in the germline V gene (reference sequence). This CDR3 comprises 16 residues. DNA for the CDR3: TGTGCCAGCAGCTTAAGGGGGGCGCTAAAGACCGGGGAGCTGTTTTTT. This sequence encodes CASSLRGALKTGELFF.

The rearrangement uses TRBV5-4 and TRBJ1-2; 7 bases map to TRBD1. The CDR3 runs 14 residues. V shed 3 bases and J 8 bases; nucleotides not matched to a gene: 10. The V gene's germline CDR1 is SGHNT and CDR2 YYREEE (reference sequence). In DNA, the CDR3 is TGTGCCAGCAGCTCGCGACAGGGCCTATTAGGCTACACCTTC. Residues: CASSSRQGLLGYTF.

This clonotype was seen repeatedly, ten times or more. The chain recombines TRBV7-2 with TRBJ1-2, with TRBD1 matching 9 bases. Germline V gives CDR1 SGHTA, CDR2 FQGNSA. This CDR3 region has 14 residues. Unmatched junction bases numbered 3, after V lost 5 bases and J lost 2 bases. The DNA for the CDR3 is TGTGCCAGCAGCCGGGACAGGGAGAACTATGGCTACACCTTC. Protein sequence: CASSRDRENYGYTF.

This clonotype was counted at least ten times. The rearrangement links TRBV5-1 to TRBJ2-7; D gene unclear. The CDR3 is made up of 12 amino acids. Trimming stripped 3 bases from V and 9 bases from J, with 13 bases between. Per germline, CDR1 SGHRS and CDR2 YFSETQ. CDR3 sequence: CASSSTTAVQYF. The CDR3 bases are TGCGCCAGCAGCTCCACCACAGCCGTGCAGTACTTC.

V usage is TRBV6-2 or TRBV6-3 and J usage is TRBJ2-3; D unresolved. Germline V lookup: CDR1 MNHEY, CDR2 SVGEGT. The CDR3 contains 16 residues. Deletions cut 3 bases from V and 0 bases from J, with 13 bases between. The CDR3 is CASSYSRTGSTDTQYF. CDR3 nucleotides: TGTGCCAGCAGTTATTCTAGGACGGGCAGCACAGATACGCAGTATTTT.

The V call is TRBV19, the J call TRBJ2-5, with 8 bases fitting TRBD1. Trimming took 5 bases from V and 1 from J; bases not matched to a gene: 0. The V gene's germline CDR1 is LNHDA and CDR2 SQIVND (reference sequence). This CDR3 region has 13 residues. CDR3 coding DNA: TGTGCCAGTAGTGGGACAGGCCAAGAGACCCAGTACTTC. Translation gives CASSGTGQETQYF.

The rearrangement uses TRBV19 and TRBJ2-7; TRBD2 is a possible D gene (6 bases). The CDR3 is made up of 15 amino acids. V was pared by 4 bases and J by 6 bases, with 19 bases between. CDR1 is LNHDA, CDR2 SQIVND, per germline (reference sequence). The CDR3 DNA follows: TGTGCCAGTAGTAAGGCCCCTTGGTCTAGCGTCGAGCAGTACTTC. Translation: CASSKAPWSSVEQYF.

This rearrangement joins TRBV20-1 to TRBJ1-4; D gene ambiguous. Looked up from germline, CDR1 is DFQATT and CDR2 is SNEGSKA (reference sequence). The CDR3 has 15 amino acids. V shed 6 bases and J shed 3 bases, with 17 bases lying between them. For the CDR3, the DNA is TGCAGTGCCGTAGATACCGGGTTTTCTAATGAAAAACTGTTTTTT. Its protein is CSAVDTGFSNEKLFF.

This clonotype was recorded many times. This chain joins TRBV6-5 and TRBJ1-4, with 7 bases aligning to TRBD1. The CDR3 is made up of 16 amino acids. Germline assignment: CDR1 MNHEY and CDR2 SVGAGI. V shed 4 bases and J 7 bases; nucleotides not matched to a gene: 12. The DNA for the CDR3 is TGTGCCAGCAGTTCTTCCCGGACAGGAGATCGTGAAAAACTGTTTTTT. Translating it yields CASSSSRTGDREKLFF.

The chain has TRBV2 and TRBJ1-1, with D possibly TRBD1 on 6 matching bases. The ends were cut back, 7 bases at V and 6 bases at J, with 15 bases in the middle. The CDR3 length is 13 residues. Germline loops: CDR1 SNHLY, CDR2 FYNNEI. DNA for the CDR3: TGTGCCAGCAATTCGCCCCCAGGGGCTGAAGCTTTCTTT. Translation gives CASNSPPGAEAFF. The whole variable domain, remainder taken from reference TRBV2 and TRBJ1-1, is EPEVTQTPSHQVTQMGQEVILRCVPISNHLYFYWYRQILGQKVEFLVSFYNNEISEKSEIFDDQFSVERPDGSNFTLKIRSTKLEDSAMYFCASNSPPGAEAFFGQGTRLTVV.

This clonotype was seen at least ten times. One end of the junction is discordant with germline, which a read error may explain. The chain carries TRBV4-3 and TRBJ2-7; 7 bases are shared with TRBD2. CDR3 length: 14 amino acids. Germline assignment: CDR1 LGHNA and CDR2 YSLEER. CDR3 protein: CASNQQPSGYEQYF. CDR3 in DNA: TGCGCCAGCAACCAACAGCCTAGCGGCTACGAGCAGTACTTC.

The V gene is TRBV19, the J gene TRBJ1-2, with D unclear. Germline assignment: CDR1 LNHDA and CDR2 SQIVND (reference sequence). V lost 7 bases, J lost 6 bases, and 12 bases lay in between. There are 12 residues in the CDR3. CDR3 loop: CASKTPRHGYTF. CDR3 nucleotide sequence: TGTGCCAGTAAGACACCGCGGCATGGCTACACCTTC. Looking up the rest from reference TRBV19 and TRBJ1-2 gives the full variable domain: DGGITQSPKYLFRKEGQNVTLSCEQNLNHDAMYWYRQDPGQGLRLIYYSQIVNDFQKGDIAEGYSVSREKKESFPLTVTSAQKNPTAFYLCASKTPRHGYTFGSGTRLTVV.

The table lists this clonotype with a few counts. The chain has TRBV27 and TRBJ1-2, with D unresolved. This CDR3 region has 14 residues. Germline assignment: CDR1 MNHEY and CDR2 SMNVEV (reference sequence). Trimming removed 5 bases at V and 4 bases at J, with 14 bases between. The CDR3: CASSLQPGSYGYTF. DNA of the CDR3: TGTGCCAGCAGTCTACAACCGGGTTCCTATGGCTACACCTTC.

The chain carries TRBV25-1 and TRBJ1-2; no reliable D call. Trimming took off 4 bases at V and 7 bases at J, with 7 bases between the two ends. The CDR3 sequence is 11 residues long. Germline V gene sequence: CDR1 MGHDK, CDR2 SYGVNS. This CDR3 is CASSAGLGYTF. CDR3 DNA: TGTGCCAGCAGTGCCGGACTTGGCTACACCTTC.